Shown below are 5 T cell receptor beta chains from a single sample sequenced in a study of blood T cell repertoires in COVID-19. Profiled with immunoSEQ multiplex PCR; TCRdb holds only in-frame clones, not every one. The sample consists of roughly 220,000 clones, around 81% of them appearing once. The sequencing input was peripheral blood. These receptors came from a woman aged 25 to 39 who had recovered from COVID-19.

The chain joins TRBV7-2 to TRBJ2-1, with TRBD2 matching 8 bases. The CDR3 sequence is 16 residues long. The trim removed 1 base at V and 8 bases at J, leaving 10 bases unmatched. Germline lookup yields CDR1 SGHTA and CDR2 FQGNSA. CDR3 loop: CASSLGLGLALDEQFF. The CDR3 region has the DNA TGTGCCAGCAGCTTAGGTCTAGGACTAGCTCTGGATGAGCAGTTCTTC.

This clone was seen many times. The chain joins TRBV25-1 to TRBJ1-6; maybe TRBD1 (6 bases). V was cut by 4 bases and J by 4 bases, with 11 bases left in between. Germline values: CDR1 MGHDK, CDR2 SYGVNS. The CDR3 spans 15 residues. The CDR3 coding sequence is TGTGCCAGCAGTGGTTGGGGGCAATATAATTCACCCCTCCACTTT. Translation: CASSGWGQYNSPLHF.

The rearrangement joins TRBV10-3 to TRBJ2-3; TRBD2 matches at 12 bases. Trimming took 6 bases from V and 0 from J; bases not matched to a gene: 13. The CDR3 consists of 19 residues. Germline CDR1 reads ENHRY; CDR2 reads SYGVKD. The CDR3 reads CAISAPTTGTSGSTDTQYF. The CDR3 nucleotides are TGTGCCATCAGCGCACCAACCACCGGGACTAGCGGGAGCACAGATACGCAGTATTTT.

In its sample, this clone was seen many times. The chain carries TRBV9 and TRBJ1-4; 11 bases are shared with TRBD1. This CDR3 is built from 16 residues. V lost 3 bases and J lost 4; bases outside the gene matches: 5. Germline values: CDR1 SGDLS, CDR2 YYNGEE. Here the CDR3 reads CASSATGTGGNEKLFF. CDR3 bases: TGTGCCAGCAGCGCGACCGGGACAGGGGGTAATGAAAAACTGTTTTTT.

The chain carries TRBV6-1 and TRBJ1-1; 7 nucleotides match TRBD1. CDR1 and CDR2 (germline): MNHNS, SASEGT. The CDR3 is 13 residues long. V lost 2 bases to trimming and J lost 6 bases; unmatched junction nucleotides: 3. The CDR3 here is CASSEIRGAEAFF. Here the CDR3 DNA reads TGTGCCAGCAGTGAAATCAGGGGGGCTGAAGCTTTCTTT.